The 28 T cell receptor beta chains in this list originate from one sample, sequenced in a study of blood T cell repertoires in COVID-19. Profiled with immunoSEQ multiplex PCR; TCRdb holds only in-frame clones, not every one. The sample shows approximately 240,000 clones, 85% to 95% of them seen only once. Sequencing input: PBMCs or T cells enriched from blood (not recorded which). Receptors originate from a woman in her late teens or twenties who had recovered from COVID-19.

This clone came up once. CDR3 sequence (DNA): TGTGCCAGCAGTCCGGTTGGGGCCCCTCTCGGCTACACCTTC. Its translation is CASSPVGAPLGYTF. The chain has TRBV28 and TRBJ1-2; a weak D match, TRBD1 (5 bases). Per the germline V gene, CDR1 is MDHEN and CDR2 is SYDVKM. The CDR3 extends over 14 amino acids. The germline V and J ends were trimmed by 5 bases and 8 bases, with 18 bases remaining between them.

This chain joins TRBV5-4 and TRBJ2-7; 10 nucleotides match TRBD2. Per germline, CDR1 SGHNT and CDR2 YYREEE (reference sequence). The V gene end was trimmed by 4 bases and the J gene end by 0 bases; junction bases not matched to a gene: 7. The CDR3 covers 16 residues. CDR3 bases: TGTGCCAGCAGCGCCGGAGGACTAGCGGCCTCCTACGAGCAGTACTTC. The encoded protein is CASSAGGLAASYEQYF.

The rearrangement uses TRBV5-5 and TRBJ1-1; 8 bases are shared with TRBD1. CDR1 SGHKS and CDR2 YYEKEE come from the germline V gene (reference sequence). This CDR3 is built from 14 residues. V dropped 0 bases and J dropped 11; count of bases not matched to a gene: 9. The CDR3 DNA reads as TGTGCCAGCAGCTTGGCTGTCCAGGGGGCAGAGGCTTTCTTT. Translating it yields CASSLAVQGAEAFF. Together with reference TRBV5-5 and TRBJ1-1, the CDR3 gives the full variable domain: DAGVTQSPTHLIKTRGQQVTLRCSPISGHKSVSWYQQVLGQGPQFIFQYYEKEERGRGNFPDRFSARQFPNYSSELNVNALLLGDSALYLCASSLAVQGAEAFFGQGTRLTVV.

This clone was seen a handful of times. The rearrangement joins TRBV19 to TRBJ1-5; 12 nucleotides match TRBD1. Germline lookup yields CDR1 LNHDA and CDR2 SQIVND (reference sequence). The V and J ends lost 6 bases and 2 bases, in that order; junction bases with no gene match: 8. This CDR3 region has 17 residues. The CDR3 DNA reads TGTGCCAGTAGGGGGACAGGGGGCGCCGCCGGCAATCAGCCCCAGCATTTT. As protein: CASRGTGGAAGNQPQHF. The full variable domain, in which reference TRBV19 and TRBJ1-5 provide the parts outside the CDR3, is DGGITQSPKYLFRKEGQNVTLSCEQNLNHDAMYWYRQDPGQGLRLIYYSQIVNDFQKGDIAEGYSVSREKKESFPLTVTSAQKNPTAFYLCASRGTGGAAGNQPQHFGDGTRLSIL.

The rearrangement links TRBV15 to TRBJ2-5; 8 bases are a match to TRBD1. The germline V gene has CDR1 LNHNV and CDR2 YYDKDF (reference sequence). This CDR3 is 15 amino acids long. The V gene end was trimmed by 4 bases and the J gene end by 2 bases; junction bases not matched to a gene: 6. DNA for the CDR3: TGTGCCACCAGCACCCGGACAGGGCCGCAAGAGACCCAGTACTTC. This sequence encodes CATSTRTGPQETQYF.

The chain recombines TRBV10-3 with TRBJ1-2; 12 positions match TRBD1. The CDR3 sequence is 15 residues long. V shed 9 bases and J 0 bases; nucleotides not matched to a gene: 5. Germline values: CDR1 ENHRY, CDR2 SYGVKD. This chain's CDR3 is CAIPGTGGANYGYTF. For the CDR3, the DNA is TGTGCCATTCCAGGGACAGGGGGCGCTAACTATGGCTACACCTTC.

This clone is a singleton in its sample. CDR3 in amino acids: CASSFGRATDTQYF. In DNA form, the CDR3 reads TGTGCCAGCAGTTTTGGGAGAGCCACAGATACGCAGTATTTT. The rearrangement uses TRBV27 and TRBJ2-3; D perhaps matches TRBD2 (5 bases). The CDR3 consists of 14 residues. The V gene lost 3 bases and the J gene lost 2 bases, with 9 bases spanning the gap. CDR1 is MNHEY, CDR2 SMNVEV, per germline (reference sequence).

This clone is a singleton in its sample. V usage is TRBV6-5 and J usage is TRBJ2-1; TRBD2 matches 7 bases. This CDR3 has 16 amino acids. Germline values: CDR1 MNHEY, CDR2 SVGAGI. Losses at the gene ends were 0 bases for V and 5 bases for J; bases not matched to a gene: 7. The CDR3 sequence is CASSYSSGAGHNEQFF. CDR3 coding DNA: TGTGCCAGCAGTTACTCGTCTGGAGCGGGGCACAATGAGCAGTTCTTC.

This clone came up once. The chain employs TRBV6-4 and TRBJ2-2; TRBD1 matches at 7 bases. J gave up 0 bases and V 2 bases, and 12 bases lay outside the gene matches. The length of the CDR3 is 19 residues. Germline lookup yields CDR1 MRHNA and CDR2 SNTAGT. The CDR3 loop reads CASSDLGQSRAANTGELFF. For the CDR3, the DNA is TGTGCCAGCAGTGACCTGGGACAGTCCAGGGCCGCGAACACCGGGGAGCTGTTTTTT.

The genes are TRBV30 and TRBJ1-5; the D gene is possibly TRBD1 (6 bases). Between the trimmed V and J ends, which lost 0 bases and 0 bases, there was a span of 18 bases. The germline gives CDR1 GTSNPN, CDR2 SVGIG (reference sequence). The CDR3 consists of 18 residues. This CDR3 reads CAWSVRDTPGDSNQPQHF. Here the CDR3 DNA reads TGTGCCTGGAGTGTACGGGACACCCCTGGGGATAGCAATCAGCCCCAGCATTTT.

For this clone: A junction end diverges from the germline sequence, so it may reflect a read error. The rearrangement links TRBV28 to TRBJ1-4; D call uncertain. Germline assignment: CDR1 MDHEN and CDR2 SYDVKM. The CDR3 extends over 11 amino acids. The CDR3 DNA reads as TGTGCCAGCAGTACTAGTGAAAAACTGTTTTTT. It encodes CASSTSEKLFF.

The rearrangement links TRBV28 to TRBJ1-2; D remains unclear. V was pared by 9 bases and J by 1 base, with 15 bases between. From germline, CDR1 is MDHEN and CDR2 SYDVKM. The CDR3 spans 14 residues. The CDR3 DNA reads TGTGCCAGTTATCGTTTTTCGGTTAACTATGGCTACACCTTC. It is translated as CASYRFSVNYGYTF.

The genes are TRBV14 and TRBJ2-7; 9 nucleotides agree with TRBD1. The CDR3 is 14 residues long. Germline CDR1 reads SGHDN; CDR2 reads FVKESK. After removal of 5 bases from V and 6 bases from J, the junction contained 8 bases not matched to a gene. The CDR3 spells CASSLGQGWGEQYF. The DNA of the CDR3 is TGTGCCAGCAGCTTGGGACAGGGATGGGGCGAGCAGTACTTC.

This clone has a single count. The rearrangement links TRBV28 to TRBJ1-3, with D perhaps TRBD1 (6 bases). The CDR3 runs to 14 residues. V gave up 6 bases and J gave up 0 bases, with 9 bases separating them. CDR1 is MDHEN, CDR2 SYDVKM, per germline. The CDR3 region is CASRDRTSGNTIYF. For the CDR3, the DNA is TGTGCCAGCAGGGACAGAACCTCTGGAAACACCATATATTTT.

The J gene is TRBJ1-5, the V gene TRBV28; no firm D call. V was trimmed by 3 bases and J by 11 bases, leaving 17 bases between them. This CDR3 is 14 amino acids long. Germline V gives CDR1 MDHEN, CDR2 SYDVKM. The CDR3 bases are TGTGCCAGCAGTTTGGGCGGCCCGGGAAGGGCCCAGCATTTT. It translates to CASSLGGPGRAQHF.

The V call is TRBV7-9, the J call TRBJ1-1; 9 positions match TRBD1. The trim removed 4 bases at V and 10 bases at J, leaving 10 bases unmatched. The CDR3 spans 14 residues. Germline V gives CDR1 SEHNR, CDR2 FQNEAQ (reference sequence). This chain's CDR3 is CASSSSGTGLLAFF. In DNA, the CDR3 is TGTGCCAGCAGCTCTTCCGGGACAGGGCTTTTAGCTTTCTTT. The full variable domain, its missing parts supplied by reference TRBV7-9 and TRBJ1-1, is DTGVSQNPRHKITKRGQNVTFRCDPISEHNRLYWYRQTLGQGPEFLTYFQNEAQLEKSRLLSDRFSAERPKGSFSTLEIQRTEQGDSAMYLCASSSSGTGLLAFFGQGTRLTVV.

This clone was recorded only once. The chain combines TRBV11-2 with TRBJ1-5; no clear D gene. Germline loops: CDR1 SGHAT, CDR2 FQNNGV. V lost 3 bases and J 4 bases, leaving 7 bases between the germline ends. This CDR3 is built from 13 residues. This CDR3 reads CASSFIGNQPQHF. The CDR3 bases are TGTGCCAGCAGCTTTATCGGGAATCAGCCCCAGCATTTT.

This chain joins TRBV28 and TRBJ1-5; a possible D gene is TRBD1 (6 bases). V lost 6 bases to trimming and J lost 2 bases, with 14 bases between them. Germline CDR1 is MDHEN and CDR2 is SYDVKM. The CDR3 extends over 15 amino acids. CDR3: CASRSGQRGNQPQHF. DNA for the CDR3: TGTGCCAGCAGAAGCGGACAGAGGGGCAATCAGCCCCAGCATTTT.

V usage is TRBV5-6 and J usage is TRBJ2-7; 9 bases align to TRBD2. This CDR3 is 14 amino acids long. Unmatched junction bases numbered 8, after V lost 6 bases and J lost 4 bases. CDR1 and CDR2 from the germline V gene are SGHDT and YYEEEE. The CDR3 nucleotides are TGTGCCAGCAACCCGGGACTAGCTTTTTACGAGCAGTACTTC. It yields the protein CASNPGLAFYEQYF. The complete variable domain, with remaining parts taken from reference TRBV5-6 and TRBJ2-7, reads DAGVTQSPTHLIKTRGQQVTLRCSPKSGHDTVSWYQQALGQGPQFIFQYYEEEERQRGNFPDRFSGHQFPNYSSELNVNALLLGDSALYLCASNPGLAFYEQYFGPGTRLTVT.

This clone was seen more than once but under ten times. V is TRBV19 and J is TRBJ2-1; 8 bases are a match to TRBD2. The ends lost 8 bases at V and 8 bases at J; junction bases unmatched: 14. CDR1 is LNHDA, CDR2 SQIVND, per germline (reference sequence). This CDR3 has 15 residues. The chain's CDR3 is CASLVRGGRWDEQFF. The CDR3, as DNA: TGTGCCAGTCTAGTACGGGGGGGCCGGTGGGATGAGCAGTTCTTC.

This clone was recorded many times. The chain is built from TRBV7-9 and TRBJ1-1; no reliable D call. In germline, CDR1 is SEHNR, CDR2 FQNEAQ (reference sequence). Trimming left V 0 bases short and J 0 bases short, with 11 bases between. The CDR3 loop spans 16 amino acids. The CDR3 here is CASSLAGSPLNTEAFF. Here the CDR3 DNA reads TGTGCCAGCAGCTTAGCGGGCAGCCCATTGAACACTGAAGCTTTCTTT.

The chain combines TRBV6-1 with TRBJ2-5, with a weak D call TRBD2 (6 bases). The CDR3 contains 15 residues. Deletions cut 1 base from V and 5 bases from J, with 14 bases between. Germline V gene sequence: CDR1 MNHNS, CDR2 SASEGT. This CDR3 is CASSEVTGDWETQYF. The DNA of the CDR3 is TGTGCCAGCAGTGAAGTCACGGGAGATTGGGAGACCCAGTACTTC.

The chain employs TRBV4-3 and TRBJ1-1; D gene ambiguous. Trimming pared 0 bases from V and 4 bases from J, leaving 6 bases between. Germline V gene sequence: CDR1 LGHNA, CDR2 YSLEER. The CDR3 spans 13 residues. This CDR3 reads CASSQDTGTEAFF. As DNA, the CDR3 is TGCGCCAGCAGCCAAGACACGGGCACTGAAGCTTTCTTT.

The CDR3 DNA follows: TGTGCCAGCAGTGCTACCGGGACAGGGAATGAAAAACTGTTTTTT. Translating gives CASSATGTGNEKLFF. The chain employs TRBV9 and TRBJ1-4; 9 bases match TRBD1. The germline gives CDR1 SGDLS, CDR2 YYNGEE. V trimming: 5 bases; J trimming: 5 bases; junction bases outside the gene matches: 7. The CDR3 extends over 15 amino acids.

This chain links TRBV5-6 with TRBJ2-1; 9 bases are shared with TRBD1. The CDR3 is made up of 16 amino acids. The ends lost 4 bases at V and 3 bases at J; junction bases unmatched: 8. Germline CDR1 SGHDT, CDR2 YYEEEE. The CDR3 nucleotides are TGTGCCAGCAGCCACTCACCGGGACAGGGCTACAATGAGCAGTTCTTC. It yields the protein CASSHSPGQGYNEQFF.

The gene calls are TRBV28 and TRBJ1-1; 7 bases fit TRBD1. V trimming: 9 bases; J trimming: 4 bases; junction bases outside the gene matches: 8. This CDR3 has 13 amino acids. The germline V gene encodes CDR1 MDHEN and CDR2 SYDVKM. The CDR3 DNA is TGTGCCAGTAGAAGGACAGGATCCACTGAAGCTTTCTTT. This gives the protein CASRRTGSTEAFF.

The CDR3 loop is CASSSEHRTGRGAFF. CDR3 nucleotides: TGTGCCAGCAGTTCCGAACATCGGACAGGGCGGGGAGCTTTCTTT. The rearrangement links TRBV27 to TRBJ1-1; 8 nucleotides align to TRBD1. The germline CDR1 and CDR2 sequences are MNHEY and SMNVEV (reference sequence). Trimming cost V 4 bases and J 10 bases; bases outside gene matches: 14. This CDR3 has 15 residues.

This chain links TRBV28 with TRBJ1-2, with 8 bases that match TRBD1. CDR3 length: 13 residues. V shed 10 bases and J 4 bases; nucleotides not matched to a gene: 8. Germline CDR1 and CDR2: MDHEN and SYDVKM. The CDR3 nucleotides are TGTGCCATCAAAGGACAGGGTGGCTATGGCTACACCTTC. It codes for CAIKGQGGYGYTF.